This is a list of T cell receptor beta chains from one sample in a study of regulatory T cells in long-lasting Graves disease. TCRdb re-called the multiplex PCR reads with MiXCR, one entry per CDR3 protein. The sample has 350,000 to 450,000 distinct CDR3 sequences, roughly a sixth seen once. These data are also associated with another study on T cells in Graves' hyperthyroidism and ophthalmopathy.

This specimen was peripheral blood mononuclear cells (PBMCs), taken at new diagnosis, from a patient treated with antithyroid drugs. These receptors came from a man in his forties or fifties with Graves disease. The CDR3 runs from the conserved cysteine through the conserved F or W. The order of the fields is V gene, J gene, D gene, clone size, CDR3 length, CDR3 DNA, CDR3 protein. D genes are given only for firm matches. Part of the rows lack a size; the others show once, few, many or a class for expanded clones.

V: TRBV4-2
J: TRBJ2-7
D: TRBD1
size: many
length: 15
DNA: TGTGCCAGCAGCCAAGATGGACAGGGGTCCTACGAGCAGTACTTC
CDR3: CASSQDGQGSYEQYF

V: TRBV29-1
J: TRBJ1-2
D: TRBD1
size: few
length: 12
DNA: TGCAGCGCCCGGACAGGGTGGTCAGGCTACACCTTC
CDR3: CSARTGWSGYTF

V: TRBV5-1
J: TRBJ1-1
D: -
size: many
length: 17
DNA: TGCGCCAGCAGCTTGACTCCCCCGAGGGGTCGCGACACTGAAGCTTTCTTT
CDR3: CASSLTPPRGRDTEAFF

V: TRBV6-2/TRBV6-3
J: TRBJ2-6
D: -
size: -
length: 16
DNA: TGTGCCAGCAGGACAGGGAGGGGACCTGGGGCCAACGTCCTGACTTTC
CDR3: CASRTGRGPGANVLTF

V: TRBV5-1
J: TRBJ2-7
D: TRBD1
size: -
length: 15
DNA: TGCGCCAGCAGCGTCTCCGGGACAGGGGGCTACGAGCAGTACTTC
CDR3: CASSVSGTGGYEQYF

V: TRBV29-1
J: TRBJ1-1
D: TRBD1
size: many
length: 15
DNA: TGCAGCGTACCGCGGGACAGGGACATGAACACTGAAGCTTTCTTT
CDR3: CSVPRDRDMNTEAFF

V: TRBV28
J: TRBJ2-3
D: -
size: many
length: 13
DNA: TGTGCCAGCAGTTTTGGGGGTCGGGATACGCAGTATTTT
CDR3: CASSFGGRDTQYF

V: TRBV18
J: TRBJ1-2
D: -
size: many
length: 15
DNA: TGTGCCAGCACCAACCAGTGGGAGTATGTCTATGGCTACACCTTC
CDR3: CASTNQWEYVYGYTF

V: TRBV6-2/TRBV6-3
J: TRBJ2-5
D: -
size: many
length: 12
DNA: TGTGCCAGCAGTTACTCTGGAGAGACCCAGTACTTC
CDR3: CASSYSGETQYF

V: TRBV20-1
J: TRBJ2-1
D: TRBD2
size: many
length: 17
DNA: TGCAGTGCTAGAGATACTAGCGGGGGACCCTCCTACAATGAGCAGTTCTTC
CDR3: CSARDTSGGPSYNEQFF

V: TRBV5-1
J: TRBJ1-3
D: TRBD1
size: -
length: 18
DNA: TGCGCCAGCAGCTTGGTGGGACAGGGGCGGGCCCGGAGTAACACCATATATTTT
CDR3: CASSLVGQGRARSNTIYF

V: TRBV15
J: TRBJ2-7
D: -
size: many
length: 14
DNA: TGTGCCACCAGCAGAGATGTATTATCCTACGAGCAGTACTTC
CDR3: CATSRDVLSYEQYF

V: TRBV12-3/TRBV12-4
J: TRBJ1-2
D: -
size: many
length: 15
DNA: TGTGCCAGCAGTTTAAACAGGGCTGCTAACTATGGCTACACCTTC
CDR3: CASSLNRAANYGYTF

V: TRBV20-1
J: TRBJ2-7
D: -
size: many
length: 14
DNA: TGCAGTGCTAGAGATCGCAGGGGAAGCTACGAGCAGTACTTC
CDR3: CSARDRRGSYEQYF

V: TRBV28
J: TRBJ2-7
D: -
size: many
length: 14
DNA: TGTGCCAGCCGTTTACGAGGTGGGTTCCACGAGCAGTACTTC
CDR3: CASRLRGGFHEQYF

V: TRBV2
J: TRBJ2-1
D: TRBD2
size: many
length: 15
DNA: TGTGCCAGCAGCCCCGAGCGGGGGGTCTACAATGAGCAGTTCTTC
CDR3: CASSPERGVYNEQFF

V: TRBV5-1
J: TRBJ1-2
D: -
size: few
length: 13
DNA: TGCGCCAGCAGCTTACCCGAGGGCTATGGCTACACCTTC
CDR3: CASSLPEGYGYTF

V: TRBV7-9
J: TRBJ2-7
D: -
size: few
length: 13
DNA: TGTGCCAGCAGCTTAGGTCGGATAGGCGAGCAGTACTTC
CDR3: CASSLGRIGEQYF

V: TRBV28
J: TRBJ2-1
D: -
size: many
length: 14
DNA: TGTGCCAGCAGTTTGATAGCGGTGTACAATGAGCAGTTCTTC
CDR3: CASSLIAVYNEQFF

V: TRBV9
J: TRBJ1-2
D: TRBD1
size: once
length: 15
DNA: TGTGCCAGCAGCGAGAGGAGCTCTACAGGGGGCGGCTACACCTTC
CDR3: CASSERSSTGGGYTF

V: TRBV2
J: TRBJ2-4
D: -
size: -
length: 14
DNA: TGTGCCAGCAGTGTGGTTTGGGACAAAAACATTCAGTACTTC
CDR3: CASSVVWDKNIQYF

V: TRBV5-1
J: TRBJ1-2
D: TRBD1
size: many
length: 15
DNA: TGCGCCAGCAGCTTGTGGGGACAGGCTAACTATGGCTACACCTTC
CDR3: CASSLWGQANYGYTF

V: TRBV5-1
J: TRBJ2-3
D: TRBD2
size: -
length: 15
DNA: TGCGCCAGCACCGTTAGCGGGGGGGCCGCAGATACGCAGTATTTT
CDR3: CASTVSGGAADTQYF

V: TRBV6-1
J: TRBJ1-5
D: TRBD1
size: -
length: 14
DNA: TGTGCCAGCATACTCCGGGACAGGGCCGCTCCCCAGCATTTT
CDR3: CASILRDRAAPQHF

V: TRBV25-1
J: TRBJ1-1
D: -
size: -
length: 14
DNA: TGTGCCAGCTCGGAAGCCGGGGAGGTCACTGAAGCTTTCTTT
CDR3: CASSEAGEVTEAFF

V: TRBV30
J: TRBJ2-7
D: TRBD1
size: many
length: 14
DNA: TGTGCCTGGAGTAATCGGTGGACAGGGTTAAAGCAGTACTTC
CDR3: CAWSNRWTGLKQYF

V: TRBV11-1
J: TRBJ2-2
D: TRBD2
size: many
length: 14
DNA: TGTGCCAGCAGCCCGGGGGGTAGCGGCCGGGAGCTGTTTTTT
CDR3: CASSPGGSGRELFF

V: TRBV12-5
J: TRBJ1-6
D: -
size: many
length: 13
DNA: TGTGCTAGTGGTTTGGAATTGGGTTCACCCCTCCACTTT
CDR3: CASGLELGSPLHF

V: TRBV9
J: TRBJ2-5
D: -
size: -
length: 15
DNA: TGTGCCAGCAGCGTAGACGTCGCGGGGGCTGAGACCCAGTACTTC
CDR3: CASSVDVAGAETQYF

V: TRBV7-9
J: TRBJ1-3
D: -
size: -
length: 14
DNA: TGTGCCAGCAGCCCGATGACAGTCGGAAACACCATATATTTT
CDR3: CASSPMTVGNTIYF

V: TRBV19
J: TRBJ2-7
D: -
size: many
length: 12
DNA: TGTGCCAGTAGTATGGGACATTACGAGCAGTACTTC
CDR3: CASSMGHYEQYF

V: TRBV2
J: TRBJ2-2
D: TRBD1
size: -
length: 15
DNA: TGTGCCAGCAGTATGACAGGGGGCAACACCGGGGAGCTGTTTTTT
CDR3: CASSMTGGNTGELFF

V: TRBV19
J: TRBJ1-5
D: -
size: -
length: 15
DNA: TGTGCCAGTAGTATTGGTGGATTGGCGCTGCAGCCCCAGCATTTT
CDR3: CASSIGGLALQPQHF

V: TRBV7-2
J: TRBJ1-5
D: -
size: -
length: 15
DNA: TGTGCCAGCAGCTTAGCTCCGGCAGGGCACCAGTCCCAGCATTTT
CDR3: CASSLAPAGHQSQHF

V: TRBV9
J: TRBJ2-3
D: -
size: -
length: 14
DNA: TGTGCCAGCAGCGTAGACGTATTGACAGATACGCAGTATTTT
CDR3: CASSVDVLTDTQYF

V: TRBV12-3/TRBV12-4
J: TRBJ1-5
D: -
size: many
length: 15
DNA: TGTGCCAGCAGTCCACCGGGACGTAGCAATCAGCCCCAGCATTTT
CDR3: CASSPPGRSNQPQHF

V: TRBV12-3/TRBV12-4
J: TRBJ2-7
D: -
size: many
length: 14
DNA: TGTGCCAGCACCATGTCGGGGGGCAGTTACGAGCAGTACTTC
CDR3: CASTMSGGSYEQYF

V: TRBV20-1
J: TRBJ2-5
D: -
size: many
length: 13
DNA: TGCAGTGCTAGGGGACGGGGGTCGGAGACCCAGTACTTC
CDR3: CSARGRGSETQYF

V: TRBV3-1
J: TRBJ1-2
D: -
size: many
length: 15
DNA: TGTGCCAGCAGCCAAGATTGGGGGGCTAACTATGGCTACACCTTC
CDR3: CASSQDWGANYGYTF

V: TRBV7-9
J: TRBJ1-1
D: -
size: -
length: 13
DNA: TGTGCCAGCAGCCCCAAGGGGGGGGCTGAAGCTTTCTTT
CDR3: CASSPKGGAEAFF

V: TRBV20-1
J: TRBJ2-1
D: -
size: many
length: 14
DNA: TGCAGTGCTAGTCGGGACTTAGCCTCGGGTGAGCAGTTCTTC
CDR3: CSASRDLASGEQFF

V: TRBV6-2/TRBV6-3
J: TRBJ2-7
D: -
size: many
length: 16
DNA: TGTGCCAGCAGTTACTCCCCCCGGACAGATATGTACGAGCAGTACTTC
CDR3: CASSYSPRTDMYEQYF

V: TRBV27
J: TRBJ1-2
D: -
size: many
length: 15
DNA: TGTGCCAGCAGTTTAAGGGTATCTGCTAACTATGGCTACACCTTC
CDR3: CASSLRVSANYGYTF

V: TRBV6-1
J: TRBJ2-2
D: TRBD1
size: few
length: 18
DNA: TGTGCCAGCAGTGAAGCCTTTAGAGGTGCGACAGGGACCGGGGAGCTGTTTTTT
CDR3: CASSEAFRGATGTGELFF

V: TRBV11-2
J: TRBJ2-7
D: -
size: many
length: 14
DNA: TGTGCCAGCAGCCGAGGGGAAGGGTTCTACGAGCAGTACTTC
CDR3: CASSRGEGFYEQYF

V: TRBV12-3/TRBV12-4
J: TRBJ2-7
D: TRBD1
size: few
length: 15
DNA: TGTGCCAGCAGTTTGTGGCGTCAGGGGGCAGGCGAGCAGTACTTC
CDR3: CASSLWRQGAGEQYF

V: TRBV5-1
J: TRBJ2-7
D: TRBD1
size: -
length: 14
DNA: TGCGCCAGCAGCTTGGGACAGGGATACTACGAGCAGTACTTC
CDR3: CASSLGQGYYEQYF

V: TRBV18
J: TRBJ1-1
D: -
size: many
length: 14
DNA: TGTGCCAGCTCACCACCGATGGGTAACACTGAAGCTTTCTTT
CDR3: CASSPPMGNTEAFF